Each of the 29 T cell receptor beta chains below was sequenced from the same sample in a study of blood T cell repertoires in COVID-19. Generated by immunoSEQ multiplex PCR, the TCRdb table keeps only in-frame clones and is missing some. The table records roughly 30,000 clones, 70% to 90% of them present only once. The sequenced material came from peripheral blood. All receptors derive from a human donor in a cohort sampled during active COVID-19.

The V and J genes are TRBV2 and TRBJ2-7; 9 bases line up with TRBD1. CDR1 and CDR2 (germline): SNHLY, FYNNEI. CDR3 size: 18 residues. V shed 4 bases, J shed 0 bases, and the junction held 13 bases outside the gene matches. CDR3 region: CASSASGTGTRSSYEQYF. The DNA of the CDR3 is TGTGCCAGCAGTGCCTCCGGGACAGGGACCCGGAGCTCCTACGAGCAGTACTTC. Full variable domain (missing parts from reference TRBV2 and TRBJ2-7): EPEVTQTPSHQVTQMGQEVILRCVPISNHLYFYWYRQILGQKVEFLVSFYNNEISEKSEIFDDQFSVERPDGSNFTLKIRSTKLEDSAMYFCASSASGTGTRSSYEQYFGPGTRLTVT.

The chain has TRBV7-2 and TRBJ2-3; 16 positions match TRBD2. After removal of 5 bases from V and 1 base from J, the junction contained 3 bases not matched to a gene. The CDR3 runs 17 residues. CDR1 SGHTA and CDR2 FQGNSA come from the germline V gene. CDR3 sequence reads: CASSQGLAGGRTDTQYF. The CDR3 DNA reads as TGTGCCAGCAGCCAGGGACTAGCGGGGGGGCGCACAGATACGCAGTATTTT.

The chain carries TRBV10-2 and TRBJ1-1; 11 nucleotides line up with TRBD1. The V and J ends lost 8 bases and 5 bases, in that order; junction bases with no gene match: 7. CDR1 is WSHSY, CDR2 SAAADI, per germline. The CDR3 spans 14 residues. The CDR3 DNA reads as TGCGCCAGCTCTGCGGGACAGGGGGTTACTGAAGCTTTCTTT. Amino acids: CASSAGQGVTEAFF.

J is TRBJ2-6 and V is TRBV19; D possibly corresponds to TRBD2 (6 bases). The germline V and J ends were trimmed by 6 bases and 1 base, with 25 bases remaining between them. Germline V gene lookup returns CDR1 LNHDA and CDR2 SQIVND (reference sequence). The CDR3 totals 20 residues. This CDR3 reads CASRPISGQAYRSGANVLTF. The CDR3 DNA reads TGTGCCAGTAGACCGATCAGCGGGCAGGCGTACCGGTCTGGGGCCAACGTCCTGACTTTC.

V gene TRBV10-1 combines with J gene TRBJ2-3; 11 bases align to TRBD2. This CDR3 comprises 14 residues. Trimming removed 8 bases from V and 6 bases from J; junction bases left unmatched: 7. The V gene's germline CDR1 is WNHNN and CDR2 SYGVQD (reference sequence). CDR3 sequence: CASVSGGAADTQYF. Here the CDR3 DNA reads TGCGCCAGCGTTAGCGGGGGGGCTGCGGATACGCAGTATTTT.

This sequence joins TRBV5-1 and TRBJ2-1; D may be TRBD2 (5 bases). V dropped 4 bases and J dropped 0 bases, with 11 bases sitting between them. The CDR3 is made up of 15 amino acids. Germline loops: CDR1 SGHRS, CDR2 YFSETQ. CDR3 protein: CASSRDSSSYNEQFF. The DNA of the CDR3 is TGCGCCAGCAGCCGGGATTCGAGCTCCTACAATGAGCAGTTCTTC.

The chain recombines TRBV5-1 with TRBJ1-4; TRBD1 might be the D (5 bases). The V gene's germline CDR1 is SGHRS and CDR2 YFSETQ. There are 13 residues in the CDR3. Trimming left V 9 bases short and J 3 bases short, with 12 bases between. The CDR3 DNA reads as TGCGCCACCCCGGGGGGGGCTAATGAAAAACTGTTTTTT. Encoded protein: CATPGGANEKLFF.

This sequence joins TRBV2 and TRBJ1-1; TRBD1 aligns across 12 bases. The length of the CDR3 is 14 residues. V was clipped by 6 bases and J by 5 bases; unmatched bases: 4. The germline V gene has CDR1 SNHLY and CDR2 FYNNEI. CDR3 amino acids: CASRGQGAKTEAFF. The CDR3 nucleotides read TGTGCCAGCAGGGGACAGGGGGCGAAAACTGAAGCTTTCTTT.

The chain joins TRBV27 to TRBJ2-2; 12 nucleotides align to TRBD2. CDR1 MNHEY and CDR2 SMNVEV come from the germline V gene (reference sequence). The V and J ends lost 1 base and 6 bases, in that order; junction bases with no gene match: 15. CDR3 length equals 20 residues. The CDR3 here is CASSLLGLDPSGRAPGELFF. The CDR3 DNA follows: TGTGCCAGCAGTTTATTAGGTTTGGATCCTAGCGGGAGGGCCCCCGGGGAGCTGTTTTTT.

The chain joins TRBV7-9 to TRBJ1-1; D remains unclear. The CDR3 is 13 residues long. The germline V and J ends were trimmed by 2 bases and 8 bases, with 12 bases remaining between them. Germline CDR1 reads SEHNR; CDR2 reads FQNEAQ (reference sequence). This CDR3 is CASSLFGDDEAFF. CDR3 DNA sequence: TGTGCCAGCAGCTTATTTGGAGACGACGAAGCTTTCTTT.

This sequence joins TRBV27 and TRBJ2-3, with 11 bases lining up with TRBD2. V lost 4 bases, J lost 4 bases, and 1 base stayed unmatched. Germline values: CDR1 MNHEY, CDR2 SMNVEV (reference sequence). CDR3 size: 14 residues. The CDR3 nucleotides read TGTGCCAGCAGTTCGGGACTAGCGGCAGATACGCAGTATTTT. Protein: CASSSGLAADTQYF.

The genes are TRBV19 and TRBJ1-1; D uncertain. Germline values: CDR1 LNHDA, CDR2 SQIVND (reference sequence). This CDR3 contains 14 residues. Trimming left V 5 bases short and J 5 bases short, with 15 bases between. DNA for the CDR3: TGTGCCAGTAGTCCCGCGGGCGATTGGACTGAAGCTTTCTTT. Its translation: CASSPAGDWTEAFF.

This chain joins TRBV7-6 and TRBJ1-3; 7 nucleotides align to TRBD1. Germline V gives CDR1 SGHVS, CDR2 FNYEAQ. Trimming removed 5 bases from V and 2 bases from J; junction bases left unmatched: 9. The CDR3 has 16 residues. Here the CDR3 DNA reads TGTGCCAGCAGCCCCCTCCCACAGGGGACTGGAAACACCATATATTTT. It translates to CASSPLPQGTGNTIYF.

This sequence joins TRBV6-5 and TRBJ2-1, with a possible D match to TRBD2 (6 bases). This CDR3 is built from 15 residues. Germline V CDR1 and CDR2: MNHEY, SVGAGI. Trimming left V 0 bases short and J 10 bases short, with 16 bases between. CDR3 nucleotides: TGTGCCAGCAGTTACTCGGGGGACTTGGGGGGAGAGCAGTTCTTC. This sequence encodes CASSYSGDLGGEQFF.

The chain carries TRBV5-6 and TRBJ1-3; 12 bases map to TRBD1. The CDR3 has 19 residues. The J segment lost 0 bases and the V segment lost 7 bases, leaving 14 bases of the junction unmatched. Germline values: CDR1 SGHDT, CDR2 YYEEEE. The CDR3 here is CASQSRDRGLGTSGNTIYF. The CDR3 region has the DNA TGTGCCAGCCAAAGCCGGGACAGGGGGCTAGGAACCTCTGGAAACACCATATATTTT.

Details on this clone: Other DNA sequences within the sample encode an identical CDR3. The chain carries TRBV6-5 and TRBJ2-7; TRBD1 might be the D (6 bases). Germline V gene sequence: CDR1 MNHEY, CDR2 SVGAGI. Between the trimmed V and J ends, which lost 2 bases and 1 base, there was a span of 9 bases. This CDR3 contains 14 residues. The CDR3 nucleotides read TGTGCCAGCAGTTACCGGGGACAATCCTACGAGCAGTACTTC. Amino acid sequence: CASSYRGQSYEQYF.

The J gene is TRBJ1-5, the V gene TRBV19; TRBD1 aligns across 7 bases. Losses at the gene ends were 6 bases for V and 3 bases for J; bases not matched to a gene: 8. CDR1 is LNHDA and CDR2 is SQIVND in the germline V gene (reference sequence). This CDR3 has 15 residues. The CDR3 nucleotides read TGTGCCAGTAGACCCGAGGGACAGATCAATCAGCCCCAGCATTTT. Its protein product is CASRPEGQINQPQHF.

The chain has TRBV7-3 and TRBJ2-3, with 10 bases lining up with TRBD2. This CDR3 is 15 amino acids long. The ends lost 4 bases at V and 3 bases at J; junction bases unmatched: 4. CDR1 SGHTA and CDR2 FQGTGA come from the germline V gene. CDR3 DNA: TGTGCCAGCAGCTCCCTAGCGGGGGTAACAGATACGCAGTATTTT. This codes for CASSSLAGVTDTQYF.

V gene TRBV5-4 combines with J gene TRBJ2-1; no clear D. Trimming left V 4 bases short and J 4 bases short, with 9 bases between. This CDR3 is 13 amino acids long. Germline V gives CDR1 SGHNT, CDR2 YYREEE (reference sequence). In DNA form, the CDR3 reads TGTGCCAGCAGCGTCAGGCAGTACAATGAGCAGTTCTTC. It translates to CASSVRQYNEQFF.

The V and J genes are TRBV9 and TRBJ1-1; D may be TRBD1 (6 bases). V was cut by 2 bases and J by 5 bases, with 10 bases left in between. The length of the CDR3 is 13 residues. The germline V gene encodes CDR1 SGDLS and CDR2 YYNGEE. CDR3 bases: TGTGCCAGCAGCGTTAGGGGGTTGACTGAAGCTTTCTTT. Translating it yields CASSVRGLTEAFF. Based on the CDR3 plus reference TRBV9 and TRBJ1-1, the full variable domain is DSGVTQTPKHLITATGQRVTLRCSPRSGDLSVYWYQQSLDQGLQFLIQYYNGEERAKGNILERFSAQQFPDLHSELNLSSLELGDSALYFCASSVRGLTEAFFGQGTRLTVV.

This chain links TRBV9 with TRBJ2-2, with a possible D match to TRBD2 (5 bases). V was clipped by 0 bases and J by 7 bases, with 19 bases between them. Germline V lookup: CDR1 SGDLS, CDR2 YYNGEE. The CDR3 totals 17 residues. CDR3 sequence reads: CASSVVGINPVGGELFF. Written as DNA, the CDR3 is TGTGCCAGCAGCGTAGTCGGGATCAACCCGGTGGGCGGGGAGCTGTTTTTT.

The chain links TRBV19 to TRBJ2-3, with 8 bases aligning to TRBD2. V lost 6 bases to trimming and J lost 2 bases; unmatched junction nucleotides: 7. CDR1 and CDR2 (germline): LNHDA, SQIVND (reference sequence). The CDR3 is 15 amino acids. For the CDR3, the DNA is TGTGCCAGTAGCGCCTCGGGACTAGTCACAGATACGCAGTATTTT. Protein product: CASSASGLVTDTQYF.

This chain uses TRBV6-4 with TRBJ2-5; 7 bases are a match to TRBD2. With 6 bases clipped from V and 1 base from J, the junction kept 11 bases outside the gene matches. This CDR3 contains 16 residues. CDR1 is MRHNA, CDR2 SNTAGT, per germline. CDR3 amino acids: CASSPPIAGVQETQYF. The CDR3 nucleotides read TGTGCCAGCAGCCCCCCCATCGCGGGGGTCCAAGAGACCCAGTACTTC.

The chain uses TRBV6-6 and TRBJ2-1; TRBD2 matches at 12 bases. The CDR3 sequence is 15 residues long. After removal of 6 bases from V and 9 bases from J, the junction contained 9 bases not matched to a gene. Germline assignment: CDR1 MNHNY and CDR2 SVGAGI (reference sequence). CDR3 sequence reads: CASRLAGGDSSEQFF. CDR3 DNA: TGTGCCAGCAGACTAGCGGGGGGAGATAGCAGTGAGCAGTTCTTC.

The chain uses TRBV5-5 and TRBJ2-3; TRBD1 might be the D (6 bases). Trimming pared 0 bases from V and 0 bases from J, leaving 14 bases between. There are 17 residues in the CDR3. Germline V gives CDR1 SGHKS, CDR2 YYEKEE (reference sequence). CDR3 nucleotides: TGTGCCAGCAGCTTGGGGCCGGCAGGGGCTAGCACAGATACGCAGTATTTT. Encoded protein: CASSLGPAGASTDTQYF.

This chain links TRBV9 with TRBJ1-1; 8 bases fit TRBD1. CDR1 SGDLS and CDR2 YYNGEE come from the germline V gene. The V gene end was trimmed by 4 bases and the J gene end by 1 base; junction bases not matched to a gene: 12. The length of the CDR3 is 17 residues. The CDR3 bases are TGTGCCAGCAGCCCAAACGCGGGGCAGGGGGCGAACACTGAAGCTTTCTTT. The encoded protein is CASSPNAGQGANTEAFF.

The genes are TRBV5-1 and TRBJ1-1; tentatively, D is TRBD1 (6 bases). CDR3 length equals 20 residues. V was clipped by 5 bases and J by 4 bases, with 33 bases between them. CDR1 SGHRS and CDR2 YFSETQ come from the germline V gene. CDR3 in DNA: TGCGCCAGCAGAAGTGTGGGACCGACAGGAGTAGACCGCTTCGGCACTGAAGCTTTCTTT. Amino acids: CASRSVGPTGVDRFGTEAFF.

The chain joins TRBV5-6 to TRBJ2-7; 7 bases match TRBD1. This CDR3 is built from 14 residues. CDR1 is SGHDT, CDR2 YYEEEE, per germline. V lost 6 bases, J lost 1 base, and 7 bases stayed unmatched. The CDR3 DNA sequence: TGTGCCAGCAACAAGGACAGGCGTTCCTACGAGCAGTACTTC. Translated: CASNKDRRSYEQYF.

A few counts support this clone. The rearrangement links TRBV5-8 to TRBJ1-2, with 8 bases aligning to TRBD1. V shed 4 bases, J shed 5 bases, and the junction held 4 bases outside the gene matches. The CDR3 length is 13 residues. The germline V gene has CDR1 SGHTS and CDR2 YDEGEE. CDR3: CASSVGQDYGYTF. The CDR3 DNA sequence: TGTGCCAGCAGCGTGGGACAGGATTATGGCTACACCTTC.